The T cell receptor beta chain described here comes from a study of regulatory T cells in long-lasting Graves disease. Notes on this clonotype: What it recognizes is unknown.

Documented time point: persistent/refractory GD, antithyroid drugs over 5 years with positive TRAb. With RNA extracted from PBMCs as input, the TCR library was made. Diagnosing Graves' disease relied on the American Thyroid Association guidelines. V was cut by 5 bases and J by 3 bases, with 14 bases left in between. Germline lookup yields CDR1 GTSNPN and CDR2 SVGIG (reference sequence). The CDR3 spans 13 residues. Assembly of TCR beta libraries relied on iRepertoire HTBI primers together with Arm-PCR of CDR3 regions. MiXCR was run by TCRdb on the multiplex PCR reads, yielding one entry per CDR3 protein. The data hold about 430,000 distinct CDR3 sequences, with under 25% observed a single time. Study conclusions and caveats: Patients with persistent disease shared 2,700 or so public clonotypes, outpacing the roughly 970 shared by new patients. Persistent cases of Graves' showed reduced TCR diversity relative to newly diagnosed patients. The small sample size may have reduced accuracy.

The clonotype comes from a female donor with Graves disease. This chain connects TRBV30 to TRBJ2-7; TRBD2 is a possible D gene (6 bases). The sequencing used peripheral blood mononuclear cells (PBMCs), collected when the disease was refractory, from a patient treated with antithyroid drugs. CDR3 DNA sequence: TGTGCCTGGGCCCGGCAGGGACTCTACGAGCAGTACTTC. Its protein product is CAWARQGLYEQYF.